Listed here is a single TCR beta chain. The sample is drawn from a study of shared clonotypes between healthy human individuals. This table comes from immunoSEQ multiplex PCR, and its TCRdb copy is limited to in-frame clones, with some not included. The repertoire holds approximately 1.5 million clones, with approximately 98.5% as singletons. The CDR3 totals 11 residues. CDR1 is SGHRS, CDR2 YFSETQ, per germline. V shed 7 bases and J shed 4 bases, with 7 bases lying between them. It was into CD45RA+ naive and CD45RA-negative memory subsets that the CD4+ cells were split. The chain is built from TRBV5-1 and TRBJ2-3; D gene uncertain. The specimen was naive CD4+ T cells sorted from blood. Subset meaning: CD45RA+ positively selected. This receptor was taken from a man aged 30-40 years in good health. The CDR3 region is CASRQPDTQYF. The DNA of the CDR3 is TGCGCCAGCCGCCAACCAGATACGCAGTATTTT.